The subject of this entry is one TCR beta chain. This specimen comes from a study of blood T cell repertoires in COVID-19. Per the authors' pipeline: Amplification of reference gene primers provided the estimated nucleated cell counts. TCRdb keeps only in-frame clones here, not all; method: immunoSEQ multiplex PCR. Clone size and V and J calls were adopted from that table, with D and trimming inferred from the DNA. The sample has 20,000 to 30,000 clones, approximately 81% seen once; the top ten hold over 6.5%. CDR1 is SGHNT and CDR2 is YENEEA in the germline V gene. This CDR3 has 13 amino acids. Trimming stripped 1 base from V and 5 bases from J, with 6 bases between.

The sample taken for sequencing was peripheral blood. The V gene is TRBV11-3, the J gene TRBJ1-3; the D is unclear. The origin of this receptor is a man between 65 and 85 years old with acute or convalescent COVID-19. The CDR3 sequence is CASSLGPRNTIYF. CDR3 nucleotides: TGTGCCAGCAGCTTAGGGCCGCGAAACACCATATATTTT.